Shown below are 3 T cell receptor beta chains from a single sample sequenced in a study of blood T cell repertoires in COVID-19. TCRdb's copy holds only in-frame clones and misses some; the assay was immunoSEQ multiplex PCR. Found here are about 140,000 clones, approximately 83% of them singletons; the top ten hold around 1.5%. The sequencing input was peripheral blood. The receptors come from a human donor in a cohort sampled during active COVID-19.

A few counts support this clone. The CDR3 reads CASSFSGQSEQYF. Written as DNA, the CDR3 is TGCGCCAGCAGCTTCTCGGGACAGTCCGAGCAGTACTTC. The chain combines TRBV5-1 with TRBJ2-7; 7 positions match TRBD1. The CDR3 spans 13 residues. The germline V gene has CDR1 SGHRS and CDR2 YFSETQ. Losses at the gene ends were 2 bases for V and 6 bases for J; bases not matched to a gene: 5.

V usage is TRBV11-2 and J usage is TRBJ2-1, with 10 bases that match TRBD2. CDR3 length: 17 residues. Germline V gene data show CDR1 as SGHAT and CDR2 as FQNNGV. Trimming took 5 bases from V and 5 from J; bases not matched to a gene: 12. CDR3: CASSHPSGSRVHNEQFF. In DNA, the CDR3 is TGTGCCAGCAGCCACCCTAGCGGGAGTCGGGTCCACAATGAGCAGTTCTTC.

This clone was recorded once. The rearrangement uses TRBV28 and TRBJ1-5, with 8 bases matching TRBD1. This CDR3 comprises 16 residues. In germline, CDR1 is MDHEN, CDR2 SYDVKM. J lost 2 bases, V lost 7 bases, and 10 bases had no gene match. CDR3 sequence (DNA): TGTGCCAGCAAGGAGACAGGGGTAAGCGGCAATCAGCCCCAGCATTTT. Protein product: CASKETGVSGNQPQHF.